This T cell receptor beta chain was sequenced for a study of T-cell reconstitution after alpha-beta-depleted transplantation in children (dated by TCRdb to between 2015 and 2016). Turning to the overall study: Using TCR repertoire profiling, the study followed T-cell immune reconstitution in a quantitative way in children after TCRalphabeta/CD19-depleted allogeneic hematopoietic cell transplantation.

On this clonotype itself: Its cognate antigen has yet to be identified. There are no base qualities to consult, and no much larger clone falls within one base.

The library was obtained by PCR. Sequencing was carried out with an Illumina HiSeq 2500. TCR libraries were prepared with molecular barcoding, using unique molecular identifiers to normalize TCRbeta repertoire quantification. Starting from the raw public reads, TCRdb applied fastp trimming at Q25, assembled clones with MiXCR and retained in-frame beta chains. Records with the same CDR3 protein are collapsed into one entry carrying the most frequent genes and DNA. The sample profile shows around 680,000 distinct CDR3 sequences; roughly 15% of them were found once. Of the sample, about 1.1% is held by the ten largest clones. V loses 4 bases at its end and J loses 7 bases; junction bases beyond the gene matches: 9. The CDR1 and CDR2 encoded by the germline V gene are SGHRS and YFSETQ. From its cysteine to its phenylalanine, the CDR3 spans 14 amino acids. The entry retains the CDR3 DNA only, 42 bases that are in frame from base 1.

This clonotype was sampled from a human donor who donated a stem cell graft to a child with acute myeloid leukemia. The source was PBMCs from the stem cell graft donor, collected from the stem cell graft. The V and J genes are TRBV5-1 and TRBJ1-2; TRBD1 agrees with 8 junctional bases. The CDR3 reads CASSVGQATSGYTF. At the DNA level, the sequence is TGCGCCAGCAGCGTGGGACAGGCCACGAGTGGCTACACCTTC.